This is a list of T cell receptor beta chains from one sample in a study of T cells after yellow fever vaccination. Using its own MiXCR run on the 5' RACE reads, TCRdb lists one record per CDR3 protein. The repertoire includes around 360,000 distinct CDR3 sequences, 9.5% to 13% of them detected once, and 18% sits in the top ten. The sequencing used PBMCs, collected on the day of the first yellow fever vaccination. Every receptor here comes from a man aged 18-30 years who received the YFV17D yellow fever vaccine. Each CDR3 is given with its conserved first and last residue. The order of the fields is J gene, clone size, D gene, V gene, CDR3 protein, CDR3 DNA. D genes are given only for firm matches. Rows may omit the clone size; those that give it use once, few, many or a size class.

TRBJ2-1 | few | - | TRBV20-1 | CSARVWGGQRAGNNEQFF | TGCAGTGCTAGAGTCTGGGGGGGGCAGAGGGCTGGGAACAATGAGCAGTTCTTC
TRBJ2-6 | few | TRBD2 | TRBV2 | CACSLRGGSISGANVLTF | TGTGCCTGCAGTTTGCGGGGGGGGTCGATCTCTGGGGCCAACGTCCTGACTTTC
TRBJ1-5 | - | - | TRBV15 | CATSTWGGGQPQHF | TGTGCCACCAGTACTTGGGGGGGAGGACAGCCCCAGCATTTT
TRBJ2-5 | - | - | TRBV7-3 | CASSLGGGANEETQYF | TGTGCCAGCAGCCTGGGGGGCGGGGCTAATGAAGAGACCCAGTACTTC
TRBJ2-1 | - | - | TRBV7-8 | CASSWQIVNEQFF | TGTGCCAGCAGCTGGCAAATAGTCAATGAGCAGTTCTTC
TRBJ1-2 | few | - | TRBV5-6 | CASSRQGTNYGYTF | TGTGCCAGCAGCCGTCAGGGGACAAACTATGGCTACACCTTC
TRBJ1-1 | few | - | TRBV20-1 | CSARRVNTEAFF | TGCAGTGCCAGGAGGGTGAACACTGAAGCTTTCTTT
TRBJ2-6 | - | - | TRBV11-1 | CASSSGLASGANVLTF | TGTGCCAGCAGCTCTGGACTCGCCTCTGGGGCCAACGTCCTGACTTTC
TRBJ1-1 | - | - | TRBV11-1 | CASSFRPGNTEAFF | TGTGCCAGCAGCTTTCGGCCAGGGAACACTGAAGCTTTCTTT
TRBJ2-2 | few | - | TRBV6-5 | CASSYSIILGARTGELFF | TGTGCCAGCAGTTACTCGATAATTCTGGGGGCGAGGACCGGGGAGCTGTTTTTT
TRBJ1-2 | - | - | TRBV30 | CASPRGTSLGGYTF | TGTGCCAGCCCCCGAGGTACGTCCCTCGGTGGCTACACCTTC
TRBJ2-1 | - | TRBD2 | TRBV4-1 | CASSQEVAGGSEQFF | TGCGCCAGCAGCCAAGAAGTGGCGGGGGGGAGTGAGCAGTTCTTC
TRBJ1-5 | few | TRBD1 | TRBV20-1 | CSADRVGNQPQHF | TGCAGTGCTGACAGGGTCGGCAATCAGCCCCAGCATTTT
TRBJ1-4 | few | - | TRBV6-5 | CASSYSNGANEKLFF | TGTGCCAGCAGTTACTCCAACGGAGCTAATGAAAAACTGTTTTTT
TRBJ2-1 | few | - | TRBV3-1 | CASSQDASGNEQFF | TGTGCCAGCAGCCAAGATGCGAGCGGCAATGAGCAGTTCTTC
TRBJ2-2 | - | TRBD2 | TRBV5-1 | CASSLSSGVTGELFF | TGCGCCAGCAGCTTGAGTAGCGGGGTGACCGGGGAGCTGTTTTTT
TRBJ2-7 | few | TRBD1 | TRBV5-1 | CASNLNRGYEQYF | TGCGCCAGCAACCTAAACAGGGGCTACGAGCAGTACTTC
TRBJ1-2 | few | - | TRBV10-3 | CATDSGGVNYGYTF | TGTGCCACCGACTCCGGGGGTGTAAACTATGGCTACACCTTC
TRBJ2-3 | - | TRBD1 | TRBV24-1 | CATSESPGTGGWIDTQYF | TGTGCCACCAGTGAGTCCCCCGGGACAGGGGGATGGATAGATACGCAGTATTTT
TRBJ1-4 | few | - | TRBV4-1 | CASSPAHQPGKLFF | TGCGCCAGCAGCCCCGCACACCAACCGGGAAAACTGTTTTTT
TRBJ2-7 | - | TRBD2 | TRBV5-1 | CVSSVPLRGSDEQYF | TGCGTCAGCAGCGTCCCTTTGCGGGGGTCGGACGAGCAGTACTTC
TRBJ1-2 | - | TRBD1 | TRBV12-3/TRBV12-4 | CASSYPNRGNYGYTF | TGTGCCAGCAGTTACCCAAACAGGGGAAACTATGGCTACACCTTC